This T cell receptor (beta chain) was sequenced for a study of monozygotic twins with inflammatory bowel disease. TCRdb reanalyzed the 5' RACE reads and collapses them to one entry per CDR3 protein, without DNA. This table lists some 300,000 distinct CDR3 sequences. Germline CDR1 MGHRA, CDR2 YSYEKL. The CDR3 spans 20 residues. Concerning this clonotype itself: Antigen: not known.

Study outcomes and limitations: People with IBD had fewer clonotypes in common with others than healthy twins did, especially with disease activity.

This sequence originates from a human donor with ulcerative colitis or Crohn's disease, or a healthy co-twin of an affected twin (not recorded which). Sequencing was done on a sample of blood. The V gene is TRBV4-1, the J gene TRBJ2-3; TCRdb indicates TRBD2, and absent DNA this call remains unverified. The CDR3 sequence: CASSGRLGTSGSRGPDTQYF.